The rows below give T cell receptor beta chains drawn from one sample of a study of blood T cell repertoires in COVID-19. Clones were read by immunoSEQ multiplex PCR, and TCRdb kept only the in-frame ones, dropping some. Of over 30,000 clones in the sample, more than 70% were seen once. The sample was peripheral blood. The receptors stem from a human donor in a cohort sampled during active COVID-19. The CDR3 runs from the conserved cysteine through the conserved F or W. D genes are given only for firm matches. Some rows have no size entry. The others give once, few or many, or a class for an expanded clone.

CDR3 length | J gene | D gene | V gene | clone size | CDR3 protein | CDR3 DNA
13 | TRBJ1-1 | TRBD1 | TRBV30 | - | CAWRRDRAPGAFF | TGTGCCTGGAGACGGGACAGGGCCCCAGGGGCTTTCTTT
15 | TRBJ2-4 | - | TRBV21-1 | - | CASSGLGQGTGIQYF | TGTGCCAGCAGCGGATTAGGACAGGGTACGGGCATTCAGTACTTC
16 | TRBJ2-7 | - | TRBV6-2/TRBV6-3 | once | CASSYGRQTLTYEQYF | TGTGCCAGCAGTTACGGGCGTCAGACGTTAACCTACGAGCAGTACTTC
17 | TRBJ2-2 | TRBD1 | TRBV5-4 | once | CASSRIGTGKDTGELFF | TGTGCCAGCAGCAGAATCGGGACAGGCAAGGACACCGGGGAGCTGTTTTTT
13 | TRBJ1-5 | TRBD1 | TRBV6-5 | once | CASRGQGGQPQHF | TGTGCCAGCAGAGGACAGGGTGGGCAGCCCCAGCATTTT
13 | TRBJ1-2 | - | TRBV10-1 | few | CASSAGGSYGYTF | TGCGCCAGCAGTGCAGGAGGGAGCTATGGCTACACCTTC
15 | TRBJ1-1 | TRBD1 | TRBV10-3 | - | CAIKEQGDMNTEAFF | TGTGCCATCAAAGAACAGGGGGACATGAACACTGAAGCTTTCTTT
16 | TRBJ2-3 | TRBD2 | TRBV2 | - | CASSEWTSGGTDTQYF | TGTGCCAGCAGTGAATGGACTAGCGGGGGCACAGATACGCAGTATTTT
13 | TRBJ2-7 | - | TRBV7-3 | - | CASSLKGDTEQYF | TGTGCCAGCAGCTTAAAGGGGGACACGGAGCAGTACTTC
11 | TRBJ2-5 | - | TRBV9 | - | CASSAGETQYF | TGTGCCAGCAGCGCGGGGGAGACCCAGTACTTC
11 | TRBJ1-2 | - | TRBV14 | - | CASSPLYGYTF | TGTGCCAGCAGCCCACTCTATGGCTACACCTTC
16 | TRBJ2-7 | TRBD2 | TRBV7-2 | - | CASSSRTSGSRYEQYF | TGTGCCAGCAGCTCCCGGACTAGCGGGAGCCGCTACGAGCAGTACTTC
14 | TRBJ2-7 | - | TRBV29-1 | few | CSVTQGTWIHEQYF | TGCAGCGTTACCCAGGGGACGTGGATCCACGAGCAGTACTTC
17 | TRBJ2-1 | - | TRBV20-1 | - | CSASLQDPLFSYNEQFF | TGCAGTGCTAGTTTACAGGACCCCCTATTCTCCTACAATGAGCAGTTCTTC
14 | TRBJ1-5 | - | TRBV6-5 | - | CASSLRSAGQPQHF | TGTGCCAGCAGTTTGAGGTCTGCGGGTCAGCCCCAGCATTTT